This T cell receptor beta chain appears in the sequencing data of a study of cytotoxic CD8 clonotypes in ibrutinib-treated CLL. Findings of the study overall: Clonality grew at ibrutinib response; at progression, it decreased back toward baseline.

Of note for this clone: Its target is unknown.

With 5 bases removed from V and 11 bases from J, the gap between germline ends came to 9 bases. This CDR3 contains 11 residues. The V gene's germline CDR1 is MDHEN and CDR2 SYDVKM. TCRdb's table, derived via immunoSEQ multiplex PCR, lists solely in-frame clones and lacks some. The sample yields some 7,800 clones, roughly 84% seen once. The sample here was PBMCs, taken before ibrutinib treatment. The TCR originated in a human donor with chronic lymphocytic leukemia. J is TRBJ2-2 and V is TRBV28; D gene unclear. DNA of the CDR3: TGTGCCAGCAGTCCAAAACAAGAGCTGTTTTTT. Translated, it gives CASSPKQELFF.